A single sample is the source of the 31 T cell receptor beta chains below, sequenced in a study of T cell responses to AZD1222 COVID-19 vaccine. Only in-frame clones appear in the TCRdb table, and some are missing; sequencing was by immunoSEQ multiplex PCR. This sample has about 150,000 clones, with just over 90% found just once. Sequences were derived from peripheral blood, sampled on day 0 of AZD1222 vaccination. The receptor set was obtained from an adult in good health.

V gene TRBV10-2 combines with J gene TRBJ1-2; the D gene is possibly TRBD1 (5 bases). Germline loops: CDR1 WSHSY, CDR2 SAAADI. The CDR3 is 14 residues long. Trimming removed 9 bases at V and 4 bases at J, with 18 bases between. The CDR3 nucleotides read TGCGCCAGTGCGCCGGGACCGGGAGGCTATGGCTACACCTTC. Its translation: CASAPGPGGYGYTF.

This rearrangement joins TRBV5-1 to TRBJ2-2, with 8 bases matching TRBD1. Germline assignment: CDR1 SGHRS and CDR2 YFSETQ. The J segment lost 5 bases and the V segment lost 3 bases, leaving 3 bases of the junction unmatched. The CDR3 spans 14 residues. CDR3 sequence (DNA): TGCGCCAGCAGCTATGGACAGGGTACCGGGGAGCTGTTTTTT. The encoded protein is CASSYGQGTGELFF.

The genes are TRBV7-2 and TRBJ2-1, with TRBD2 matching 8 bases. Trimming cost V 1 base and J 7 bases; bases outside gene matches: 6. This CDR3 has 15 residues. Germline V gene data show CDR1 as SGHTA and CDR2 as FQGNSA. The CDR3 sequence is CASSLVGGARNEQFF. DNA of the CDR3: TGTGCCAGCAGCTTAGTCGGGGGGGCGAGAAATGAGCAGTTCTTC.

This chain connects TRBV2 to TRBJ1-2; D may be TRBD1 (5 bases). Germline V lookup: CDR1 SNHLY, CDR2 FYNNEI. Trimming cost V 4 bases and J 2 bases, with 8 bases left between them. The CDR3 loop spans 13 amino acids. CDR3 coding DNA: TGTGCCAGCAGTGCCTGGGGGAACTATGGCTACACCTTC. Translated, it gives CASSAWGNYGYTF.

The rearrangement uses TRBV20-1 and TRBJ2-3; D unresolved. The CDR3 runs 10 residues. Per the germline V gene, CDR1 is DFQATT and CDR2 is SNEGSKA (reference sequence). V lost 5 bases, J lost 4 bases, and 4 bases lay in between. The CDR3 reads CSAFADTQYF. In DNA form, the CDR3 reads TGCAGTGCTTTTGCAGATACGCAGTATTTT.

J is TRBJ1-2 and V is TRBV5-4; 7 nucleotides align to TRBD1. The V gene end was trimmed by 0 bases and the J gene end by 5 bases; junction bases not matched to a gene: 13. The CDR3 covers 17 residues. CDR1 is SGHNT, CDR2 YYREEE, per germline (reference sequence). CDR3 DNA: TGTGCCAGCAGCTTGGCCTTGGTACAGGGGTACCCGTATGGCTACACCTTC. This gives the protein CASSLALVQGYPYGYTF.

This chain uses TRBV19 with TRBJ1-2, with TRBD1 identical over 7 bases. Germline V gives CDR1 LNHDA, CDR2 SQIVND (reference sequence). The CDR3 contains 14 residues. V shed 7 bases, J shed 4 bases, and the junction held 9 bases outside the gene matches. The CDR3 loop is CASTESTGFYGYTF. The CDR3 nucleotides read TGTGCCAGTACTGAATCGACAGGGTTCTATGGCTACACCTTC.

CDR3 in amino acids: CASSPGAGRSNQPQHF. Here the CDR3 DNA reads TGTGCCAGTAGTCCCGGGGCAGGGAGGAGCAATCAGCCCCAGCATTTT. This chain uses TRBV19 with TRBJ1-5; a possible D gene is TRBD1 (5 bases). Germline values: CDR1 LNHDA, CDR2 SQIVND (reference sequence). Trimming pared 5 bases from V and 1 base from J, leaving 15 bases between. The CDR3 is 16 amino acids. Full variable domain (remainder filled in from reference TRBV19 and TRBJ1-5): DGGITQSPKYLFRKEGQNVTLSCEQNLNHDAMYWYRQDPGQGLRLIYYSQIVNDFQKGDIAEGYSVSREKKESFPLTVTSAQKNPTAFYLCASSPGAGRSNQPQHFGDGTRLSIL.

The sample holds one count of this clone. V is TRBV6-5 and J is TRBJ1-2; D remains unclear. This CDR3 contains 11 residues. The germline V gene encodes CDR1 MNHEY and CDR2 SVGAGI. The ends were cut back, 7 bases at V and 6 bases at J, with 9 bases in the middle. The CDR3 spells CASKRADGYTF. DNA for the CDR3: TGTGCCAGCAAGAGGGCGGATGGCTACACCTTC.

The chain carries TRBV5-8 and TRBJ1-2, with D unclear. Germline loops: CDR1 SGHTS, CDR2 YDEGEE. Deletions cut 0 bases from V and 4 bases from J, with 4 bases between. There are 12 residues in the CDR3. This CDR3 is CASSLGFYGYTF. The CDR3, as DNA: TGTGCCAGCAGCTTGGGGTTCTATGGCTACACCTTC. Full variable domain (missing parts from reference TRBV5-8 and TRBJ1-2): EAGVTQSPTHLIKTRGQQATLRCSPISGHTSVYWYQQALGLGLQFLLWYDEGEERNRGNFPPRFSGRQFPNYSSELNVNALELEDSALYLCASSLGFYGYTFGSGTRLTVV.

This chain links TRBV6-6 with TRBJ1-2, with TRBD1 matching over 9 bases. The length of the CDR3 is 16 residues. J lost 4 bases, V lost 0 bases, and 6 bases had no gene match. Germline V gives CDR1 MNHNY, CDR2 SVGAGI (reference sequence). The CDR3 DNA sequence: TGTGCCAGCAGTTACTCATCACAGGGGGCGGGCTATGGCTACACCTTC. This encodes CASSYSSQGAGYGYTF.

V gene TRBV19 combines with J gene TRBJ1-5, with TRBD1 matching over 8 bases. The CDR3 covers 14 residues. Trimming removed 4 bases from V and 6 bases from J; junction bases left unmatched: 5. The germline gives CDR1 LNHDA, CDR2 SQIVND (reference sequence). This CDR3 reads CASSTTGGPQPQHF. The CDR3 DNA reads as TGTGCCAGTAGTACCACAGGGGGTCCTCAGCCCCAGCATTTT.

V is TRBV7-3 and J is TRBJ1-1; possibly TRBD1 for D (6 bases). CDR1 is SGHTA and CDR2 is FQGTGA in the germline V gene. The V end was cut by 5 bases, the J end by 0 bases, with 13 bases between. This CDR3 contains 15 residues. In DNA form, the CDR3 reads TGTGCCAGCAGCCCCTTAGGGGGGGTGAACACTGAAGCTTTCTTT. Translating gives CASSPLGGVNTEAFF.

V is TRBV7-9 and J is TRBJ2-5; D is possibly TRBD1 (5 bases). The germline V gene encodes CDR1 SEHNR and CDR2 FQNEAQ (reference sequence). The V end lost 1 base, the J end lost 2 bases, and 8 bases lay between the germline ends. This CDR3 comprises 14 residues. The CDR3 loop reads CASSLGQLQETQYF. CDR3 nucleotides: TGTGCCAGCAGCTTAGGACAGTTGCAAGAGACCCAGTACTTC.

This sequence joins TRBV19 and TRBJ1-2; 7 nucleotides line up with TRBD1. With V trimmed by 4 bases and J by 6 bases, 5 bases remained unmatched. Germline assignment: CDR1 LNHDA and CDR2 SQIVND (reference sequence). The CDR3 covers 13 residues. In DNA form, the CDR3 reads TGTGCCAGTAGTAGAACAGGGGTACATGGCTACACCTTC. Translated: CASSRTGVHGYTF.

This rearrangement joins TRBV29-1 to TRBJ1-5; TRBD1 is a possible D gene (6 bases). The germline CDR1 and CDR2 sequences are SQVTM and ANQGSEA. The CDR3 is 15 amino acids. V was clipped by 1 base and J by 0 bases, with 10 bases between them. The CDR3 bases are TGCAGCGTTGAAGCAGGGGATTATAGCAATCAGCCCCAGCATTTT. Translating it yields CSVEAGDYSNQPQHF.

V and J are TRBV28 and TRBJ1-1; no definite D call. V was shortened by 2 bases and J by 1 base, with 11 bases between the two germline ends. CDR1 and CDR2 from the germline V gene are MDHEN and SYDVKM. The CDR3 has 15 amino acids. CDR3 protein: CASSLGGSRNTEAFF. The CDR3 DNA follows: TGTGCCAGCAGTTTAGGAGGTTCAAGGAACACTGAAGCTTTCTTT.

The sample holds one count of this clone. V gene TRBV19 combines with J gene TRBJ1-5; D ambiguous. The V end was cut by 4 bases, the J end by 4 bases, with 20 bases between. CDR1 LNHDA and CDR2 SQIVND come from the germline V gene (reference sequence). The CDR3 totals 17 residues. CDR3 nucleotide sequence: TGTGCCAGTAGTACAAGGCTTACCCGGACGGTAAATCAGCCCCAGCATTTT. This sequence encodes CASSTRLTRTVNQPQHF.

This clone was seen a few times. The chain recombines TRBV4-1 with TRBJ1-5, with a weak D call TRBD1 (5 bases). CDR1 is MGHRA, CDR2 YSYEKL, per germline. Trimming removed 0 bases from V and 6 bases from J, with 15 bases in between. The CDR3 spans 16 residues. The CDR3 sequence: CASSQDPGGFGQPQHF. In DNA, the CDR3 is TGCGCCAGCAGCCAAGATCCGGGGGGGTTCGGTCAGCCCCAGCATTTT.

The gene calls are TRBV5-1 and TRBJ1-5; a possible D gene is TRBD1 (5 bases). V was clipped by 3 bases and J by 2 bases, with 9 bases between them. The CDR3 length is 14 residues. Germline CDR1 SGHRS, CDR2 YFSETQ. CDR3 bases: TGCGCCAGCAGCTACGGGGCCGGCAATCAGCCCCAGCATTTT. It is translated as CASSYGAGNQPQHF. The full variable domain, with the rest looked up from reference TRBV5-1 and TRBJ1-5, is KAGVTQTPRYLIKTRGQQVTLSCSPISGHRSVSWYQQTPGQGLQFLFEYFSETQRNKGNFPGRFSGRQFSNSRSEMNVSTLELGDSALYLCASSYGAGNQPQHFGDGTRLSIL.

The CDR3 here is CASSILETGYGYTF. The CDR3 region has the DNA TGTGCCAGCAGCATCTTAGAGACAGGCTATGGCTACACCTTC. The gene calls are TRBV6-2 or TRBV6-3 and TRBJ1-2; D is perhaps TRBD1 (6 bases). Per germline, CDR1 MNHEY and CDR2 SVGEGT. With 6 bases removed from V and 4 bases from J, the gap between germline ends came to 15 bases. CDR3 length: 14 residues.

The rearrangement joins TRBV18 to TRBJ2-1; TRBD2 matches 11 bases. Trimming took 5 bases from V and 6 from J; bases not matched to a gene: 6. Germline CDR1 KGHSH, CDR2 LQKENI. The length of the CDR3 is 15 residues. The DNA of the CDR3 is TGTGCCAGCTCAGGCGGACTAGCGGGTTTCAATGAGCAGTTCTTC. Its protein is CASSGGLAGFNEQFF.

J is TRBJ1-2 and V is TRBV7-9, with a weak D call TRBD1 (5 bases). This CDR3 region has 14 residues. Trimming left V 1 base short and J 5 bases short, with 11 bases between. Germline values: CDR1 SEHNR, CDR2 FQNEAQ (reference sequence). CDR3: CASSLVAGNYGYTF. In DNA, the CDR3 is TGTGCCAGCAGCTTAGTGGCAGGGAATTATGGCTACACCTTC.

This chain uses TRBV6-5 with TRBJ1-6, with TRBD1 identical over 8 bases. In germline, CDR1 is MNHEY, CDR2 SVGAGI. The trim removed 6 bases at V and 7 bases at J, leaving 8 bases unmatched. This CDR3 is built from 15 residues. In DNA, the CDR3 is TGTGCCAGCAGCGAGATAGACAGGGGAAATTCACCCCTCCACTTT. Its translation is CASSEIDRGNSPLHF.

V usage is TRBV19 and J usage is TRBJ2-2, with a possible D match to TRBD1 (6 bases). The CDR3 contains 15 residues. V lost 5 bases and J lost 1, with 11 bases in between. The V gene's germline CDR1 is LNHDA and CDR2 SQIVND (reference sequence). The CDR3 loop is CASSWGPGNTGELFF. CDR3 nucleotide sequence: TGTGCCAGTAGTTGGGGGCCGGGGAACACCGGGGAGCTGTTTTTT.

The chain is built from TRBV5-8 and TRBJ1-4; possible D gene TRBD1, 6 bases. Germline V lookup: CDR1 SGHTS, CDR2 YDEGEE. This CDR3 has 16 amino acids. V lost 4 bases and J lost 0, with 13 bases in between. The CDR3, as DNA: TGTGCCAGCAGCAGTGGACAGACCGCAACTAATGAAAAACTGTTTTTT. Its translation: CASSSGQTATNEKLFF.

This clone showed up just once. This sequence joins TRBV28 and TRBJ1-2; TRBD1 matches at 9 bases. V lost 5 bases and J lost 5; bases outside the gene matches: 12. CDR1 and CDR2 from the germline V gene are MDHEN and SYDVKM. This CDR3 region has 16 residues. This CDR3 reads CASSIQPGTGRYGYTF. As DNA, the CDR3 is TGTGCCAGCAGTATCCAGCCCGGGACAGGGAGATATGGCTACACCTTC.

This clone was picked up one time. The J gene is TRBJ1-1, the V gene TRBV5-4; D gene ambiguous. Germline values: CDR1 SGHNT, CDR2 YYREEE (reference sequence). V was clipped by 3 bases and J by 4 bases, with 16 bases between them. The CDR3 spans 15 residues. The CDR3 protein is CASSSGRVGFTEAFF. The CDR3 DNA sequence: TGTGCCAGCAGCTCGGGTAGGGTTGGTTTCACTGAAGCTTTCTTT.

The genes are TRBV7-9 and TRBJ1-2; D gene uncertain. Between the trimmed V and J ends, which lost 3 bases and 4 bases, there was a span of 6 bases. This CDR3 is 12 amino acids long. Germline loops: CDR1 SEHNR, CDR2 FQNEAQ (reference sequence). CDR3 loop: CASSLRGYGYTF. The CDR3 nucleotides are TGTGCCAGCAGCTTGCGGGGCTATGGCTACACCTTC.

This sequence joins TRBV4-2 and TRBJ2-6; D assignment may be TRBD1 or TRBD2 (5 bases each). This CDR3 spans 17 amino acids. With 1 base removed from V and 0 bases from J, the gap between germline ends came to 10 bases. Germline V CDR1 and CDR2: LGHNA, YNFKEQ. As DNA, the CDR3 is TGTGCCAGCAGCCAAGGGGGGAGCCTCTCTGGGGCCAACGTCCTGACTTTC. Translation gives CASSQGGSLSGANVLTF.

The V gene is TRBV28, the J gene TRBJ1-5; D is possibly TRBD1 (5 bases). The CDR3 contains 14 residues. Trimming shortened V by 2 bases and J by 7 bases, and 12 bases separated the two germline ends. Germline values: CDR1 MDHEN, CDR2 SYDVKM. CDR3: CASSLQGPGQPQHF. CDR3 bases: TGTGCCAGCAGTTTACAGGGCCCAGGGCAGCCCCAGCATTTT.